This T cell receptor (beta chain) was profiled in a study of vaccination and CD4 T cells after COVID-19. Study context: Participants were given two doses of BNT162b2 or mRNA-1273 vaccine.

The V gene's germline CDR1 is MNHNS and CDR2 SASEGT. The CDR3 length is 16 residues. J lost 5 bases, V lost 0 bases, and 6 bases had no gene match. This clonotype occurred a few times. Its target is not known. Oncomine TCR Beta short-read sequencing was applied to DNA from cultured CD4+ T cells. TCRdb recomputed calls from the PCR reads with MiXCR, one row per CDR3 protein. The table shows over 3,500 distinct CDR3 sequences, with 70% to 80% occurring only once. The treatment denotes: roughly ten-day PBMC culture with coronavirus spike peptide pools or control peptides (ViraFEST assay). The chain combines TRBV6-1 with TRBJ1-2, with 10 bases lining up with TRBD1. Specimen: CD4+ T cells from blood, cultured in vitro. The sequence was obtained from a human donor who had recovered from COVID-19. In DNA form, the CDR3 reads TGTGCCAGCAGTGAAGCGGGACAGGGGACGGGGTATGGCTACACCTTC. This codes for CASSEAGQGTGYGYTF.